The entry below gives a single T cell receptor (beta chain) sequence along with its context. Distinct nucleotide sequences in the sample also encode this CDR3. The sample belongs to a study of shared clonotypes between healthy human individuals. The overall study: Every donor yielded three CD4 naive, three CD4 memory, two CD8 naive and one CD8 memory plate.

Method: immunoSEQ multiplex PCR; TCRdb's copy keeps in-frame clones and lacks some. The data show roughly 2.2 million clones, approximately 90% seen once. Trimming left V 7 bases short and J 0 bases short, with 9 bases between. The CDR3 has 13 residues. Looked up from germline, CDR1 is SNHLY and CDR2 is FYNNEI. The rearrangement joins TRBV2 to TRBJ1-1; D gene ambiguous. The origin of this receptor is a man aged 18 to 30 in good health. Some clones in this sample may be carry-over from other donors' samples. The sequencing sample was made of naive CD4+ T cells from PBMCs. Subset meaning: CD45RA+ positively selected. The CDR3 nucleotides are TGTGCCAGCACCGAAGGGATGAACACTGAAGCTTTCTTT. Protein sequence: CASTEGMNTEAFF.